The next 3 T cell receptor beta chains were all read from a single sample in a study of CD4 and CD8 cells across lung adenocarcinoma regions. TCRdb re-called the PCR reads with MiXCR, one entry per CDR3 protein. The sample includes about 12,000 distinct CDR3 sequences, roughly 44% of them seen just once. Source material: CD8+ T cells from the margin of a lung tumor. The receptor set was obtained from a male donor with lung adenocarcinoma. The CD4 and CD8 labels of this study may be unreliable.

This clonotype has more than one count but fewer than ten. V is TRBV6-4 and J is TRBJ2-1, with D unresolved. Trimming pared 3 bases from V and 1 base from J, leaving 10 bases between. Germline lookup yields CDR1 MRHNA and CDR2 SNTAGT. The CDR3 totals 15 residues. The CDR3 reads CASSEGSRSYNEQFF. Here the CDR3 DNA reads TGTGCCAGCAGTGAGGGGTCGAGGTCCTACAATGAGCAGTTCTTC.

The sample holds many counts of this clonotype. This rearrangement joins TRBV7-8 to TRBJ2-3; the D gene is possibly TRBD2 (5 bases). CDR1 SGHVS and CDR2 FQNEAQ come from the germline V gene. CDR3 length: 15 residues. V lost 3 bases, J lost 2 bases, and 12 bases lay in between. In nucleotides, the CDR3 is TGTGCCAGCAGCTTCATCGGGGAGATCACAGATACGCAGTATTTT. The encoded protein is CASSFIGEITDTQYF. The variable domain in full, with the rest retrieved from reference TRBV7-8 and TRBJ2-3, is GAGVSQSPRYKVAKRGQDVALRCDPISGHVSLFWYQQALGQGPEFLTYFQNEAQLDKSGLPSDRFFAERPEGSVSTLKIQRTQQEDSAVYLCASSFIGEITDTQYFGPGTRLTVL.

V and J are TRBV4-1 and TRBJ2-4, with 7 bases fitting TRBD1. Losses at the gene ends were 0 bases for V and 4 bases for J; bases not matched to a gene: 6. Germline V CDR1 and CDR2: MGHRA, YSYEKL. This CDR3 is built from 16 residues. The CDR3 DNA reads TGCGCCAGCAGCCAAGAGACGGGCAGGGGGAAAAACATTCAGTACTTC. Its protein is CASSQETGRGKNIQYF.